The rows below give T cell receptor beta chains drawn from one sample of a study of cytomegalovirus exposure and HLA in healthy donors. The method was immunoSEQ multiplex PCR; TCRdb's version includes in-frame clones alone and lacks a portion of them. The top ten hold just over 1.4% of the sample, which has approximately 89,000 clones, roughly 79% seen once. The sequenced sample was PBMCs. The receptors shown here come from a male donor in good health and CMV-seronegative. CDR3s include the opening cysteine and the closing phenylalanine or tryptophan. The order of the fields is CDR3 DNA, CDR3 protein, V gene, J gene, clone size, D gene. A D gene is named only where the DNA matches it firmly. Some rows have no size entry. The others give once, few or many, or a class for an expanded clone.

TGCGCCAGCAGCTTGGCAGGGGACTCTGGAAACACCATATATTTT	CASSLAGDSGNTIYF	TRBV5-1	TRBJ1-3	few	NA
TGCGCCAGCAGCCAAGATATTTTTCGGGAGGGAGAGAACTATGGCTACACCTTC	CASSQDIFREGENYGYTF	TRBV4-3	TRBJ1-2	NA	NA
TGTGCCAGCACCCCATGGCAGGGCACTGAAGCTTTCTTT	CASTPWQGTEAFF	TRBV6-5	TRBJ1-1	NA	NA
TGTGCCAGCAGTCTCAGGGCTAACTATGGCTACACCTTC	CASSLRANYGYTF	TRBV28	TRBJ1-2	NA	NA
TGTGCCAGCGGCGGGACAGGCCAAGAAAAACTGTTTTTT	CASGGTGQEKLFF	TRBV25-1	TRBJ1-4	few	TRBD1
TGCGCCAGCAAAGGCGGGGGCGTGAACACTGAAGCTTTCTTT	CASKGGGVNTEAFF	TRBV10-2	TRBJ1-1	few	NA
TGTGCCAGCAGCGTAGAAGGGCAGGAGGCCACTGAAGCTTTCTTT	CASSVEGQEATEAFF	TRBV9	TRBJ1-1	once	NA
TGTGCCAGCAGTTCCGATACAGGGGGCGAGCAGTACTTC	CASSSDTGGEQYF	TRBV28	TRBJ2-7	NA	TRBD1
TGTGCCAGTAGCCCCACAGGTCACAGTCTGTACTTC	CASSPTGHSLYF	TRBV19	TRBJ2-7	NA	NA
TGCGCCAGCAGTGAGCCGGGACAGAGAAACACCATATATTTT	CASSEPGQRNTIYF	TRBV10-2	TRBJ1-3	few	TRBD1
TGCGCCAGCAGCCTATATACAGGGAGGGACACCGGGGAGCTGTTTTTT	CASSLYTGRDTGELFF	TRBV5-1	TRBJ2-2	medium-sized	NA
TGTGCCAGTAGTATATTGGGACTAGGAGAATCACCCCTCCACTTT	CASSILGLGESPLHF	TRBV19	TRBJ1-6	NA	NA
TGTGCCAGCAGTACGCAGGGGGCGCGCACTGAAGCTTTCTTT	CASSTQGARTEAFF	TRBV28	TRBJ1-1	NA	TRBD1
TGTGCCAGCAGCCCGAAGTGGGGGGGAAATTACTACGAGCAGTACTTC	CASSPKWGGNYYEQYF	TRBV5-4	TRBJ2-7	once	TRBD2
TGTGCCAGCAGATTTATCCCACAGTTCTCTAATGAAAAACTGTTTTTT	CASRFIPQFSNEKLFF	TRBV28	TRBJ1-4	once	NA
TGTGCCAGCAGCGCAGCAGGGGGCGGAAATCAGCCCCAGCATTTT	CASSAAGGGNQPQHF	TRBV7-9	TRBJ1-5	NA	TRBD1
TGTGCCAGCAGCTTGAGCTACGACAGGGCGAACACTGAAGCTTTCTTT	CASSLSYDRANTEAFF	TRBV5-6	TRBJ1-1	NA	TRBD1
TGTGCCAGCTCGGGCGGGACGGCTGGGGCCAACGTCCTGACTTTC	CASSGGTAGANVLTF	TRBV6-1	TRBJ2-6	NA	NA
TGTGCCAGCAGTTTGACAGCGACCTACTCCTACGAGCAGTACTTC	CASSLTATYSYEQYF	TRBV27	TRBJ2-7	NA	NA
TGTGCCAGCAGCTTACGAGGAACCGGCGCGGGGGCCAACGTCCTGACTTTC	CASSLRGTGAGANVLTF	TRBV11-3	TRBJ2-6	NA	NA
TGTGCCAGCAGCCCTCGCGCTCAGGGGGCCGGCACTGAAGCTTTCTTT	CASSPRAQGAGTEAFF	TRBV7-9	TRBJ1-1	NA	TRBD1
TGTGCCAGTAGTATCGCCAGGGCCACTGAAGCTTTCTTT	CASSIARATEAFF	TRBV19	TRBJ1-1	NA	NA
TGTGCCAGCACTCCAAAGCGGACCATCAATGGGGAGCTGTTTTTT	CASTPKRTINGELFF	TRBV28	TRBJ2-2	NA	NA
TGTGCCATCAGTGAGTCGACCCCCCGGGTCGATGGCTACACCTTC	CAISESTPRVDGYTF	TRBV10-3	TRBJ1-2	NA	NA
TGTGCCAGCAGCTTAGCAGCGGGGGGGTACAATGAGCAGTTCTTC	CASSLAAGGYNEQFF	TRBV11-2	TRBJ2-1	NA	TRBD2
TGTGCCAGCAGCTTGGTCGGGAGGGGGAACAATGAGCAGTTCTTC	CASSLVGRGNNEQFF	TRBV7-3	TRBJ2-1	NA	TRBD2
TGCGCCAGCAGCCCAAACAGGGGCGAGCAGTACTTC	CASSPNRGEQYF	TRBV5-1	TRBJ2-7	few	TRBD1
TGTGCCAGCTCACCAGTGAGTCCAGGGTGGGACACTGAAGCTTTCTTT	CASSPVSPGWDTEAFF	TRBV18	TRBJ1-1	NA	NA
TGCGCCAGCTCCTCCGGGACAGGGGAGGTTGATACGCAGTATTTT	CASSSGTGEVDTQYF	TRBV5-1	TRBJ2-3	NA	TRBD1
TGTGCCAGCAGGGCGACAGGGGCCAATGGAAACACCATATATTTT	CASRATGANGNTIYF	TRBV27	TRBJ1-3	once	TRBD1
TGTGCCACCAGCAGATGGGGAGGGGGGTACCGTGTTCAGCCCCAGCATTTT	CATSRWGGGYRVQPQHF	TRBV15	TRBJ1-5	NA	NA
TGTGCCAGCAGTTACCAAACTCCCGGACAGGGCTATGGCTACACCTTC	CASSYQTPGQGYGYTF	TRBV6-6	TRBJ1-2	NA	TRBD1
TGCGCCAGCAGCCTGAATGTGGCCGACGAGCAGTACTTC	CASSLNVADEQYF	TRBV5-1	TRBJ2-7	once	NA
TGCGCCAGCACGCTTACTAGTCATAGCTCCTACGAGCAGTACTTC	CASTLTSHSSYEQYF	TRBV5-1	TRBJ2-7	NA	NA
TGTGCCAGCTCAGGGCCGGCAGGCACTGAAGCTTTCTTT	CASSGPAGTEAFF	TRBV18	TRBJ1-1	NA	NA
TGTTCCAGCAGTCCCACAGGGTCTATTGGCTACACCTTC	CSSSPTGSIGYTF	TRBV7-9	TRBJ1-2	NA	NA
TGTGCCAGCAGCCGCTGGGGGGGGGTAAATAATTCACCCCTCCACTTT	CASSRWGGVNNSPLHF	TRBV5-4	TRBJ1-6	NA	NA
TGTGCCAGCAGTTCGCCTCGGGGCTACACCTTC	CASSSPRGYTF	TRBV6-5	TRBJ1-2	once	NA
TGTGCCAGCCCCAGACGGGGGGTGGGATATGATGAAGCTTTCTTT	CASPRRGVGYDEAFF	TRBV28	TRBJ1-1	NA	NA
TGTGCCAGCAGCTACCGGGACAGGGGATATGGCTACACCTTC	CASSYRDRGYGYTF	TRBV7-2	TRBJ1-2	NA	TRBD1
TGTGCCAGCACTAACAGGGTTATTAATTCACCCCTCCACTTT	CASTNRVINSPLHF	TRBV27	TRBJ1-6	NA	NA